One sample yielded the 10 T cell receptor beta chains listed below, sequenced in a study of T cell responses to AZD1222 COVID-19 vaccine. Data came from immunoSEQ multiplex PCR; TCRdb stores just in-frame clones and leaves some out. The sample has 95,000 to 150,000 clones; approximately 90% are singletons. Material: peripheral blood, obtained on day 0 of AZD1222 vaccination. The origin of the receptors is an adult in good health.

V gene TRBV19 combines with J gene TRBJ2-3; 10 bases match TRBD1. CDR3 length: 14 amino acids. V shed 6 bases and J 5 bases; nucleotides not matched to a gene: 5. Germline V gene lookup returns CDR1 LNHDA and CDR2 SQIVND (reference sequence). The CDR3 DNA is TGTGCCAGTAGAGACAGGGGGCTAGAAGATACGCAGTATTTT. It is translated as CASRDRGLEDTQYF.

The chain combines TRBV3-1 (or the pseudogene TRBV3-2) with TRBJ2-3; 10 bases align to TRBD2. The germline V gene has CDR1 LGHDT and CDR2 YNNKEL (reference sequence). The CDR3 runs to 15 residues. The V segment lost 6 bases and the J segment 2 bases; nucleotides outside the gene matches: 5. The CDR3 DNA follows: TGTGCCAGCAGTCGCGGACTAGCGGACACAGATACGCAGTATTTT. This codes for CASSRGLADTDTQYF.

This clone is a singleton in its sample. This CDR3 reads CASSLGITGRSGGNTIYF. In DNA, the CDR3 is TGTGCCAGCAGCTTAGGTATCACAGGGAGATCGGGAGGAAACACCATATATTTT. This sequence joins TRBV13 and TRBJ1-3; possible D gene TRBD1, 6 bases. Germline assignment: CDR1 PRHDT and CDR2 FYEKMQ (reference sequence). The CDR3 sequence is 18 residues long. Trimming took 0 bases from V and 4 from J, leaving 19 bases between them.

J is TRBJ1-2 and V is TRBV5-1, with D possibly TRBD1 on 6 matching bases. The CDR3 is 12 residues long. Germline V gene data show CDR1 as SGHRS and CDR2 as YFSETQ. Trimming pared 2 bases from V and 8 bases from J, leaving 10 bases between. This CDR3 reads CASSLPGDGYTF. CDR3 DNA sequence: TGCGCCAGCAGCTTACCAGGGGACGGCTACACCTTC.

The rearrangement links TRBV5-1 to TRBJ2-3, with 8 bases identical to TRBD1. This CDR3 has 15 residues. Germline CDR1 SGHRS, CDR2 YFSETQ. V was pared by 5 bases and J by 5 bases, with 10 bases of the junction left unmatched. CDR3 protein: CASRRRPDREDTQYF. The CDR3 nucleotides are TGCGCCAGCAGGCGGAGGCCGGACAGGGAAGATACGCAGTATTTT.

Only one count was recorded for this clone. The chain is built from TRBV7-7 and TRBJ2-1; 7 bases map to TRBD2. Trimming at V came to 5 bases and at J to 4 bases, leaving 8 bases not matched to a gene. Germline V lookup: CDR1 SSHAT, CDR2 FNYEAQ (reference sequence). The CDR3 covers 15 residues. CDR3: CASSRGGGGYNEQFF. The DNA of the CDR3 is TGTGCCAGCAGCCGAGGCGGCGGGGGTTACAATGAGCAGTTCTTC.

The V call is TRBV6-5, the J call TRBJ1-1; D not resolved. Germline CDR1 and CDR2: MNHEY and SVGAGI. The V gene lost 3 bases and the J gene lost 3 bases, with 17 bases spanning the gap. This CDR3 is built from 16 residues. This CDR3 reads CASSYGSGRVDTEAFF. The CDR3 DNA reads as TGTGCCAGCAGTTATGGGTCGGGGAGAGTGGACACTGAAGCTTTCTTT.

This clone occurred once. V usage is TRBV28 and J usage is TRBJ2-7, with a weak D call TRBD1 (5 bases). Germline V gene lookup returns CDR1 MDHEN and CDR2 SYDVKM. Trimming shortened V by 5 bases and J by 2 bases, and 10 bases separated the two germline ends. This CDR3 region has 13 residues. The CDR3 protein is CASSKTVPYEQYF. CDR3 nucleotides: TGTGCCAGCAGTAAGACAGTTCCCTACGAGCAGTACTTC.

The CDR3 nucleotides read TGTGCCAGTAGTATTGGACTAGCGAACACCGGGGAGCTGTTTTTT. It codes for CASSIGLANTGELFF. The rearrangement uses TRBV19 and TRBJ2-2; 7 nucleotides agree with TRBD2. The CDR3 contains 15 residues. The V gene's germline CDR1 is LNHDA and CDR2 SQIVND (reference sequence). After removal of 3 bases from V and 0 bases from J, the junction contained 1 base not matched to a gene.

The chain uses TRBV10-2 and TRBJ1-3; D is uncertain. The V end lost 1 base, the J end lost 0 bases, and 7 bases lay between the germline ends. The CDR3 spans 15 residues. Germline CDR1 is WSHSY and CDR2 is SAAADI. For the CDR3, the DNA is TGCGCCAGCAGTGAGTGGGATCTCTCTGGAAACACCATATATTTT. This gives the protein CASSEWDLSGNTIYF.